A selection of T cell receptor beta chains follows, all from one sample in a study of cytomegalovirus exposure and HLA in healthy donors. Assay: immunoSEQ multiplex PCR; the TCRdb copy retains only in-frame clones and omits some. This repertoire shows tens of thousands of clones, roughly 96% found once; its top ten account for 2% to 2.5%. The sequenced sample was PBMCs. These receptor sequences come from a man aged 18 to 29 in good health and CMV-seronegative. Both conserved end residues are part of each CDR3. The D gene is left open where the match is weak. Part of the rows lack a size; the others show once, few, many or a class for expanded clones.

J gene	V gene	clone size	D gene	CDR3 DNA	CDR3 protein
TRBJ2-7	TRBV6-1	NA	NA	TGTGCCAGCCGGTTAGGAGCCGTGAATCCCTACGAGCAGTACTTC	CASRLGAVNPYEQYF
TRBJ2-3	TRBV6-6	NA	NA	TGTGCCAGCAGCCTACTAGCTACTAGCACAGATACGCAGTATTTT	CASSLLATSTDTQYF
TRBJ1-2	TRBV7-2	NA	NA	TGTGCCAGCAGCTTATCTGCCCAGGGGAGCGACGGCTACACCTTC	CASSLSAQGSDGYTF
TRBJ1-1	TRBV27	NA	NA	TGTGCCAGCAGTGCGAGGGTGGGCACTGAAGCTTTCTTT	CASSARVGTEAFF
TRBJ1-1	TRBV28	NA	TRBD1	TGTGCCAGCAGTTTATCCGGGACAGGGAACAAAGCTTTCTTT	CASSLSGTGNKAFF
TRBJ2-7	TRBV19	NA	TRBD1	TGTGCCAGTAGTACCCGGGACAGCTCCTACGAGCAGTACTTC	CASSTRDSSYEQYF
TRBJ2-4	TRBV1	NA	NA	TGCACCAGCAGCCAATACATACCGGGACAGGGGGCGCAAAGCAAAAACATTCAGTACTTC	CTSSQYIPGQGAQSKNIQYF
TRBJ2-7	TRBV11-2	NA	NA	TGTGCCAGCAGCCCTAGTTCCGGGACCTACGAGCAGTACTTC	CASSPSSGTYEQYF
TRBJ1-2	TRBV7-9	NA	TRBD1	TGTGCCAGCAGCTTAGGCCCCGCGTGGGACAGGGGCTACACCTTC	CASSLGPAWDRGYTF
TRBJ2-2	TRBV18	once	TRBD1	TGTGCCAGCTCACCACGAGGGACAGGGGACACCGGGGAGCTGTTTTTT	CASSPRGTGDTGELFF
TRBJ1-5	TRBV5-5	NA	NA	TGTGCCAGCAGCTTGGTTGGGGGGGATAGCAATCAGCCCCAGCATTTT	CASSLVGGDSNQPQHF
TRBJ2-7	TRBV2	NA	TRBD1	TGTGCCAGCAGTGAATCCTTACCGACAGGGGATCACTACGAGCAGTACTTC	CASSESLPTGDHYEQYF
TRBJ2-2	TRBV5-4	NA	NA	TGTGCCAGCAGCGACCCGTCGCAGGGATTGAACACCGGGGAGCTGTTTTTT	CASSDPSQGLNTGELFF
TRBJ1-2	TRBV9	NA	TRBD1	TGTGCCAGCAGCGTAGTCGGGACAGGTGACTATGGCTACACCTTC	CASSVVGTGDYGYTF
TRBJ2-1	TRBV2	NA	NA	TGTGCCGGGGCCCGGGAGTTGGTCAATGAGCAGTTCTTC	CAGARELVNEQFF
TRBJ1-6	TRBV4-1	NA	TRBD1	TGCGCCAGCAGCCAAGATAGCAGGACAGGGGGCAGCGTAATCCACTTT	CASSQDSRTGGSVIHF
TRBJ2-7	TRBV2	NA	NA	TGTGCCAGCAGTGAAGCTTCCGTTACCTACGAGCAGTACTTC	CASSEASVTYEQYF
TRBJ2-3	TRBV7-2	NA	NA	TGTGCCAGCAGCTTATGGTTAGCGGATACGCAGTATTTT	CASSLWLADTQYF
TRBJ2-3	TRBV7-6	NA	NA	TGTGCCAGCAGCTTAGCTGTGGACAGTAGCACAGATACGCAGTATTTT	CASSLAVDSSTDTQYF
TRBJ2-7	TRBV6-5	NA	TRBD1	TGTGCCAGCAGATCCACAGGGGCAGGGGAGAACGAGCAGTACTTC	CASRSTGAGENEQYF
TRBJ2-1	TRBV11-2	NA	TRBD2	TGTGCCAGCAGCTTAGGGCTAGCGGGAGCCAATGAGCAGTTCTTC	CASSLGLAGANEQFF
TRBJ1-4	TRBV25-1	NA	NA	TGTGCCAGCAGTGTTACCGGGGGGTATGAAAAACTGTTTTTT	CASSVTGGYEKLFF
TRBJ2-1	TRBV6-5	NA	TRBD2	TGTGCCAGCAGTTACTCCGGTGCGGGAGTGGGGGTAGAGCAGTTCTTC	CASSYSGAGVGVEQFF
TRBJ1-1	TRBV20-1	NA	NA	TGCAGTGCTATAATCACTGAAGCTTTCTTT	CSAIITEAFF
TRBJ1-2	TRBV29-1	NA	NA	TGCAGCGTCGCGCCCACAGGGACCGGCTACACCTTC	CSVAPTGTGYTF
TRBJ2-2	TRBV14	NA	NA	TGTGCCAGCAGCCAAGGTTCTAGGATGGCCGGGGAGCTGTTTTTT	CASSQGSRMAGELFF
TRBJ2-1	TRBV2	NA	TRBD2	TGTGCCAGCAGGGCCGGGACTAGCGGACCCAATGAGCAGTTCTTC	CASRAGTSGPNEQFF
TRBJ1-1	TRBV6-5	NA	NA	TGTGCCAGCAGTTGGGGCAGTACGAACACTGAAGCTTTCTTT	CASSWGSTNTEAFF
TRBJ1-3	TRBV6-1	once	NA	TGTGCCAGCAGTGAAGAGACAGCTTCTGGAAACACCATATATTTT	CASSEETASGNTIYF
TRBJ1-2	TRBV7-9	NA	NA	TGTGCCAGCGCGGGGGGCCGCAGGGAAGATGGGACTTACTATGGCTACACCTTC	CASAGGRREDGTYYGYTF
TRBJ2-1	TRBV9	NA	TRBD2	TGTGCCAGCAGCGTCGGGGGGGCGACAACCTACAATGAGCAGTTCTTC	CASSVGGATTYNEQFF
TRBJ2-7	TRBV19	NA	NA	TGTGCCAGTAGTATAGGGGGCGCGGGATACGAGCAGTACTTC	CASSIGGAGYEQYF
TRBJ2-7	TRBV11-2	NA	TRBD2	TGTGCCAGCAGCTTAGATAGGCTAGCGGGAAGGGAGCAGTACTTC	CASSLDRLAGREQYF
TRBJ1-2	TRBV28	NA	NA	TGTGCCAGCAGTTCAGGGAAGCAAAATGGCTACACCTTC	CASSSGKQNGYTF
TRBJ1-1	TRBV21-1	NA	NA	TGTGCCAGCAGCACCCAGTGGTATTTGAAGCGGTACACTGAAGCTTTCTTT	CASSTQWYLKRYTEAFF
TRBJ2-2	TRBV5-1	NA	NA	TGCGCCAGCAGCTGGGGCAACACCGGGGAGCTGTTTTTT	CASSWGNTGELFF
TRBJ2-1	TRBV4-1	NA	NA	TGCGCCAGCAGCCAAGAAGAGACAGGGAGGAATGAGCAGTTCTTC	CASSQEETGRNEQFF